Presented here are 16 T cell receptor beta chains from one specimen sequenced in a study of T cell repertoires in MIS-A myocarditis. Profiling relied on immunoSEQ multiplex PCR, and the TCRdb table lists in-frame clones only, not all of them. The table includes about 5,900 clones, approximately 84% detected once. The specimen sequenced was interventricular septum heart tissue obtained at autopsy. These receptors were collected from a man between 18 and 29 years old with fulminant myocarditis from multisystem inflammatory syndrome in adults (MIS-A) after COVID-19.

This clone was seen a handful of times. The chain recombines TRBV7-3 with TRBJ2-1; the D call may be TRBD1 or TRBD2 (5 bases each). CDR3 length: 13 residues. The germline CDR1 and CDR2 sequences are SGHTA and FQGTGA. The V gene lost 6 bases and the J gene lost 5 bases, with 11 bases spanning the gap. CDR3 bases: TGTGCCAGCAGTTGGGACGGAAACAATGAGCAGTTCTTC. Its protein is CASSWDGNNEQFF. Combining the CDR3 with reference TRBV7-3 and TRBJ2-1 gives the whole variable domain GAGVSQTPSNKVTEKGKYVELRCDPISGHTALYWYRQSLGQGPEFLIYFQGTGAADDSGLPNDRFFAVRPEGSVSTLKIQRTERGDSAVYLCASSWDGNNEQFFGPGTRLTVL.

The chain employs TRBV27 and TRBJ2-1; tentative D call: TRBD2 (6 bases). This CDR3 region has 15 residues. The germline gives CDR1 MNHEY, CDR2 SMNVEV (reference sequence). The V end was cut by 3 bases, the J end by 7 bases, with 16 bases between. This chain's CDR3 is CASSFWGESKNEQFF. CDR3 nucleotides: TGTGCCAGCAGTTTTTGGGGGGAGTCGAAGAATGAGCAGTTCTTC.

This clone showed up just a few times. This chain uses TRBV5-1 with TRBJ1-2, with D uncertain. The ends were cut back, 1 base at V and 4 bases at J, with 14 bases in the middle. Germline V CDR1 and CDR2: SGHRS, YFSETQ. This CDR3 has 15 residues. The CDR3 DNA sequence: TGCGCCAGCAGCTTGAATCCCAGGATAACCTATGGCTACACCTTC. Residues: CASSLNPRITYGYTF.

This clone was counted once. The V gene is TRBV29-1, the J gene TRBJ1-4; no reliable D call. Germline V CDR1 and CDR2: SQVTM, ANQGSEA. The CDR3 spans 13 residues. Trimming took 7 bases from V and 7 from J, leaving 16 bases between them. The CDR3 sequence is CSAVGLEGEKLFF. The CDR3, as DNA: TGCAGCGCAGTGGGCCTAGAAGGTGAAAAACTGTTTTTT.

The rearrangement joins TRBV28 to TRBJ1-1; TRBD1 is a possible D gene (6 bases). The CDR3 runs 12 residues. The V gene lost 6 bases and the J gene lost 10 bases, with 15 bases spanning the gap. Germline CDR1 and CDR2: MDHEN and SYDVKM. CDR3 in amino acids: CASRSGVERAFF. In DNA form, the CDR3 reads TGTGCCAGCAGATCAGGGGTCGAACGAGCTTTCTTT.

The V call is TRBV28, the J call TRBJ1-2; D remains unclear. CDR1 is MDHEN, CDR2 SYDVKM, per germline. There are 12 residues in the CDR3. V lost 4 bases, J lost 3 bases, and 6 bases lay in between. The CDR3 region is CASSSGDYGYTF. The CDR3 DNA is TGTGCCAGCAGTTCCGGAGACTATGGCTACACCTTC.

The J gene is TRBJ1-5, the V gene TRBV7-9, with D perhaps matching TRBD1 (6 bases). V was trimmed by 5 bases and J by 6 bases, leaving 17 bases between them. The CDR3 spans 15 residues. Per the germline V gene, CDR1 is SEHNR and CDR2 is FQNEAQ (reference sequence). The CDR3 protein is CASSPRGGGSQPQHF. The CDR3 DNA reads TGTGCCAGCAGCCCCAGGGGTGGGGGAAGTCAGCCCCAGCATTTT. Full variable domain (missing parts from reference TRBV7-9 and TRBJ1-5): DTGVSQNPRHKITKRGQNVTFRCDPISEHNRLYWYRQTLGQGPEFLTYFQNEAQLEKSRLLSDRFSAERPKGSFSTLEIQRTEQGDSAMYLCASSPRGGGSQPQHFGDGTRLSIL.

The chain joins TRBV19 to TRBJ2-2; 7 nucleotides align to TRBD2. The CDR3 extends over 15 amino acids. Germline V CDR1 and CDR2: LNHDA, SQIVND (reference sequence). V lost 6 bases and J lost 6; bases outside the gene matches: 10. The CDR3 DNA reads TGTGCCAGTAGGTGGACGATAGCGGGTGCCGGGGAGCTGTTTTTT. This gives the protein CASRWTIAGAGELFF.

The genes are TRBV29-1 and TRBJ1-2; D unclear. Trimming shortened V by 0 bases and J by 2 bases, and 4 bases separated the two germline ends. CDR1 and CDR2 (germline): SQVTM, ANQGSEA. This CDR3 has 12 amino acids. CDR3: CSVEDLNYGYTF. The CDR3 DNA sequence: TGCAGCGTTGAAGATCTAAACTATGGCTACACCTTC.

This rearrangement joins TRBV6-5 to TRBJ1-2; 9 positions match TRBD1. Germline CDR1 reads MNHEY; CDR2 reads SVGAGI. The CDR3 covers 15 residues. V lost 1 base to trimming and J lost 3 bases; unmatched junction nucleotides: 3. CDR3 sequence: CASSYFRTGDYGYTF. CDR3 nucleotides: TGTGCCAGCAGTTACTTTCGGACAGGGGACTATGGCTACACCTTC.

The J gene is TRBJ2-1, the V gene TRBV15; D is unresolved. Trimming removed 1 base at V and 7 bases at J, with 11 bases between. The length of the CDR3 is 14 residues. The germline CDR1 and CDR2 sequences are LNHNV and YYDKDF (reference sequence). DNA for the CDR3: TGTGCCACCAGCAGAGTAAGACCGACGAATGAGCAGTTCTTC. It codes for CATSRVRPTNEQFF.

The chain joins TRBV6-5 to TRBJ1-5, with D hard to call. Trimming removed 6 bases at V and 3 bases at J, with 15 bases between. Germline loops: CDR1 MNHEY, CDR2 SVGAGI. This CDR3 is 15 amino acids long. DNA of the CDR3: TGTGCCAGCAGGCAGGCGGCTCTAACCAATCAGCCCCAGCATTTT. It yields the protein CASRQAALTNQPQHF.

CDR3 in amino acids: CASSVDGGHSPLHF. The CDR3 DNA reads as TGTGCCAGCAGCGTAGATGGGGGCCATTCACCCCTCCACTTT. V gene TRBV9 combines with J gene TRBJ1-6, with D possibly matching TRBD1 (6 bases). CDR1 and CDR2 from the germline V gene are SGDLS and YYNGEE. The V and J ends lost 0 bases and 8 bases respectively, with 9 bases between them. CDR3 size: 14 residues.

The CDR3 region has the DNA TGTGCCAGCAGCGCCTCCGCCAGGGGCACAGATACGCAGTATTTT. Its protein product is CASSASARGTDTQYF. V is TRBV9 and J is TRBJ2-3; tentative D call: TRBD1 (5 bases). The V end lost 3 bases, the J end lost 1 base, and 12 bases lay between the germline ends. This CDR3 has 15 residues. The V gene's germline CDR1 is SGDLS and CDR2 YYNGEE.

This chain joins TRBV27 and TRBJ2-2; the D gene is possibly TRBD2 (6 bases). Trimming stripped 2 bases from V and 8 bases from J, with 9 bases between. Germline-derived CDR1 and CDR2 are MNHEY and SMNVEV (reference sequence). The CDR3 loop spans 13 amino acids. The CDR3 loop reads CASSLGAGGELFF. In nucleotides, the CDR3 is TGTGCCAGCAGTTTAGGGGCGGGAGGGGAGCTGTTTTTT.

V is TRBV28 and J is TRBJ1-1; no definite D call. Trimming removed 6 bases at V and 4 bases at J, with 12 bases between. The CDR3 extends over 13 amino acids. Germline lookup yields CDR1 MDHEN and CDR2 SYDVKM. This CDR3 reads CASSRRVGTEAFF. In DNA form, the CDR3 reads TGTGCCAGCAGCCGTCGGGTCGGCACTGAAGCTTTCTTT. The whole variable domain, remainder taken from reference TRBV28 and TRBJ1-1, is DVKVTQSSRYLVKRTGEKVFLECVQDMDHENMFWYRQDPGLGLRLIYFSYDVKMKEKGDIPEGYSVSREKKERFSLILESASTNQTSMYLCASSRRVGTEAFFGQGTRLTVV.